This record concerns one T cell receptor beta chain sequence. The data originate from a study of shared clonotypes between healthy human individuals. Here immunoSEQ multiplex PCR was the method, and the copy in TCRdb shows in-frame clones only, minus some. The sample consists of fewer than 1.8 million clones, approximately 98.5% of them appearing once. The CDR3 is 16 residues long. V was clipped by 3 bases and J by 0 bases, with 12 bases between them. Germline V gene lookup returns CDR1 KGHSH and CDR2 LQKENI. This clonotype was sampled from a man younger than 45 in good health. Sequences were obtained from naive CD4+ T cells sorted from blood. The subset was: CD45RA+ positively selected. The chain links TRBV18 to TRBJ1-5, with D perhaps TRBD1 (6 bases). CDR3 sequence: CASSPSGVNSNQPQHF. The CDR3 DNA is TGTGCCAGCTCACCCTCAGGGGTGAATAGCAATCAGCCCCAGCATTTT. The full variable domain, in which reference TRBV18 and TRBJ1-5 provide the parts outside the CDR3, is NAGVMQNPRHLVRRRGQEARLRCSPMKGHSHVYWYRQLPEEGLKFMVYLQKENIIDESGMPKERFSAEFPKEGPSILRIQQVVRGDSAAYFCASSPSGVNSNQPQHFGDGTRLSIL.